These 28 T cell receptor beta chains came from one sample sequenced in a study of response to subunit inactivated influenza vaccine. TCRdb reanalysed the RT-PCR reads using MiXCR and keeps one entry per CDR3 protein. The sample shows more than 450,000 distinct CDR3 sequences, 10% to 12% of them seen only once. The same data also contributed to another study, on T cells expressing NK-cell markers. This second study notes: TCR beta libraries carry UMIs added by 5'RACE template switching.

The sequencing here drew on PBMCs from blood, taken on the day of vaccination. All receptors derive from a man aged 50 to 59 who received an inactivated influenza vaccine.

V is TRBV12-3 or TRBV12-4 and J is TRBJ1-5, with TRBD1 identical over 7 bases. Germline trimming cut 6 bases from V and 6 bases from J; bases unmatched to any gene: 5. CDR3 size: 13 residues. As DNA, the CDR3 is TGTGCCAGCAGACTAGACAGGGCTCAGCCCCAGCATTTT. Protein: CASRLDRAQPQHF.

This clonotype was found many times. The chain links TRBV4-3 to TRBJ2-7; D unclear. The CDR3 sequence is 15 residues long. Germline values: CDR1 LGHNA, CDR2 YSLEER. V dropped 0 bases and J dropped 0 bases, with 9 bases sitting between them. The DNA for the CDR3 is TGCGCCAGCAGCCAAGATTACCCTATCTCCTACGAGCAGTACTTC. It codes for CASSQDYPISYEQYF.

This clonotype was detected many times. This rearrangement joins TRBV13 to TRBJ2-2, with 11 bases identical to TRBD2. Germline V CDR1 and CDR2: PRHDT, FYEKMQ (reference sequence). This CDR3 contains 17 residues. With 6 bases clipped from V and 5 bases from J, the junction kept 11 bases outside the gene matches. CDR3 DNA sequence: TGTGCCAGCAGGGAACGGCTAGCGGGAGGTGTTACCGGGGAGCTGTTTTTT. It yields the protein CASRERLAGGVTGELFF.

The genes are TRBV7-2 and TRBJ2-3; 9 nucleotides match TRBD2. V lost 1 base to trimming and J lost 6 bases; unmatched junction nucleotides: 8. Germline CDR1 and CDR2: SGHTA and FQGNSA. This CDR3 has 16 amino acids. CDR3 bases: TGTGCCAGCAGCTTAGTGGGGCGGGGGGGCCTGGATACGCAGTATTTT. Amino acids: CASSLVGRGGLDTQYF.

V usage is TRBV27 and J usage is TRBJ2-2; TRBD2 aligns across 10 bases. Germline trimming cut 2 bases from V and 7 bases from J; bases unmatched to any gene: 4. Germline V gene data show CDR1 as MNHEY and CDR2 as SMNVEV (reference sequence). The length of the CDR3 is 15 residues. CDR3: CASSLTGTSVGELFF. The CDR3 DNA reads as TGTGCCAGCAGTTTAACTGGGACTAGCGTCGGGGAGCTGTTTTTT.

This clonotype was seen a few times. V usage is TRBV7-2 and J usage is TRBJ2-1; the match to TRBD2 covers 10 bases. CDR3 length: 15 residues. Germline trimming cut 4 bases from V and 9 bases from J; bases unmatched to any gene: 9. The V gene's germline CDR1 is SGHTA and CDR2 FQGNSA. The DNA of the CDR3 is TGTGCCAGCAGCTCCAGCGGGGGGGCCTTCAGTGAGCAGTTCTTC. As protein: CASSSSGGAFSEQFF.

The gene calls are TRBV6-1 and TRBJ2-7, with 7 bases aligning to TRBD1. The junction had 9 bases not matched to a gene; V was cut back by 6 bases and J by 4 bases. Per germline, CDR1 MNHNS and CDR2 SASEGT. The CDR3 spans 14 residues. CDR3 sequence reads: CASSLTGNKYEQYF. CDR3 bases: TGTGCCAGCAGCCTGACAGGGAATAAATACGAGCAGTACTTC.

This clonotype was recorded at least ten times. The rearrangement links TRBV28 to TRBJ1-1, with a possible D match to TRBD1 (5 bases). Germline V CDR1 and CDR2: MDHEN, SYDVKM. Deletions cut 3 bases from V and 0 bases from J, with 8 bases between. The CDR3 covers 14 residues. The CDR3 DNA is TGTGCCAGCAGTTTGTACAGGATGAACACTGAAGCTTTCTTT. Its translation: CASSLYRMNTEAFF.

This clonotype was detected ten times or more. The CDR3 spells CASSLAGRTEAFF. CDR3 nucleotides: TGTGCCAGCAGCTTAGCCGGCAGGACTGAAGCTTTCTTT. The chain couples TRBV7-2 to TRBJ1-1, with D unclear. The CDR3 runs to 13 residues. V was clipped by 0 bases and J by 5 bases, with 7 bases between them. Looked up from germline, CDR1 is SGHTA and CDR2 is FQGNSA.

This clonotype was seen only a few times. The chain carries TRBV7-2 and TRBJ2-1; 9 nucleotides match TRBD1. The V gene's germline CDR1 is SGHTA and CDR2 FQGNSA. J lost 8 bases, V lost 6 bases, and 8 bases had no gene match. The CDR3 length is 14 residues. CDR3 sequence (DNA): TGTGCCAGCAGTTCCGGGACAGGGTACTATGAGCAGTTCTTC. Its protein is CASSSGTGYYEQFF. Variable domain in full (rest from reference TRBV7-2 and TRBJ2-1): GAGVSQSPSNKVTEKGKDVELRCDPISGHTALYWYRQSLGQGLEFLIYFQGNSAPDKSGLPSDRFSAERTGGSVSTLTIQRTQQEDSAVYLCASSSGTGYYEQFFGPGTRLTVL.

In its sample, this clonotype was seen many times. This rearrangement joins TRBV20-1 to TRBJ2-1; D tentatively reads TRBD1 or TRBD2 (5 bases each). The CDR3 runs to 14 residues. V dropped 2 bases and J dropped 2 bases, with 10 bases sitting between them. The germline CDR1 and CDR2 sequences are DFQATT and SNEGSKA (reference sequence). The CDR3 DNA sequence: TGCAGTGCTAGATCGGGGCCAACCTACAATGAGCAGTTCTTC. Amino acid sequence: CSARSGPTYNEQFF.

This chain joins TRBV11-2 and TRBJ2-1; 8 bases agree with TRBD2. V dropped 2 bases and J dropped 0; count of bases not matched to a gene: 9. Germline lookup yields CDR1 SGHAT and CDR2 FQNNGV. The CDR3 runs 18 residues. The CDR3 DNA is TGTGCCAGCAGCTTATACGGGATAGCGGGGAGCTCCTACAATGAGCAGTTCTTC. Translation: CASSLYGIAGSSYNEQFF.

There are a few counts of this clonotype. In DNA form, the CDR3 reads TGCGCCAGCAGCTTGGGAGGAGACGGGAGTATCTACGAGCAGTACTTC. It translates to CASSLGGDGSIYEQYF. This chain connects TRBV5-1 to TRBJ2-7, with D maybe TRBD2 (6 bases). Trimming shortened V by 0 bases and J by 3 bases, and 16 bases separated the two germline ends. Germline V gives CDR1 SGHRS, CDR2 YFSETQ. This CDR3 has 16 amino acids.

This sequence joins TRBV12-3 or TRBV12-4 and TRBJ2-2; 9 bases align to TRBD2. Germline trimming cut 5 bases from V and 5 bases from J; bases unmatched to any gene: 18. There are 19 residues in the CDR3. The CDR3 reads CASSLRRPRTSAQTGELFF. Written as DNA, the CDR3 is TGTGCCAGCAGTCTTAGGCGACCCCGGACTAGCGCACAGACCGGGGAGCTGTTTTTT.

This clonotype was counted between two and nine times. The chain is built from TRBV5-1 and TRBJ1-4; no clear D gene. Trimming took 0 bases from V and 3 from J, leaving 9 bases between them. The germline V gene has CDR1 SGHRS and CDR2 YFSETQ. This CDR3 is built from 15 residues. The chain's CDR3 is CASSLEGLANEKLFF. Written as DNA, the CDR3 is TGCGCCAGCAGCTTGGAGGGTTTGGCTAATGAAAAACTGTTTTTT.

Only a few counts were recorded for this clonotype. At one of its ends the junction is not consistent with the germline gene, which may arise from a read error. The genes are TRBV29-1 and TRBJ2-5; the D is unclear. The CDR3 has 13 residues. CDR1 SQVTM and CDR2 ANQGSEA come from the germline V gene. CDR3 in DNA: TGCAGCGGTGAACGCTCCTTCGGAGAGACCCAGTACTTC. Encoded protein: CSGERSFGETQYF.

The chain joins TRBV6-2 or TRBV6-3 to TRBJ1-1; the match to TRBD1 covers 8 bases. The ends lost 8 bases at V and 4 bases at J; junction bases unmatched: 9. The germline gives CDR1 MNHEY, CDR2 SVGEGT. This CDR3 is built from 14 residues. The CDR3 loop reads CASLRTGSSTEAFF. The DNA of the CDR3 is TGTGCCAGCCTACGGACAGGGTCGAGCACTGAAGCTTTCTTT.

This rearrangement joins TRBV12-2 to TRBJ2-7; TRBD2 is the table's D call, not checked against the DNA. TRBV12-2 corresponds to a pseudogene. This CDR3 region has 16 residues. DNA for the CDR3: TGTGCAAGTCGCTTAGTGGTGACTAGCGGAAGCTACGAGCAGTACTTC. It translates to CASRLVVTSGSYEQYF.

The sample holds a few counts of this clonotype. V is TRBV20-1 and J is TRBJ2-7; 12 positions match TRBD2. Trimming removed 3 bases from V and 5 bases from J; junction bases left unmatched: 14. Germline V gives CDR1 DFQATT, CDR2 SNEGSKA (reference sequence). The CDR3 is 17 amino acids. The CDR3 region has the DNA TGCAGTGCTAGTGGTGGACTAGCGGGGACCCGTTGGGACGAGCAGTACTTC. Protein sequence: CSASGGLAGTRWDEQYF.

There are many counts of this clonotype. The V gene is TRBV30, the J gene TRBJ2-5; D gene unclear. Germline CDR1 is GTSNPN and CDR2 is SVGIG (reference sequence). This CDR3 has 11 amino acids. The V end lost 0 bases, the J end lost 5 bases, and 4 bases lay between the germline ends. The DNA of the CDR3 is TGTGCCTGGAGTGTACAGGAGACCCAGTACTTC. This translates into CAWSVQETQYF.

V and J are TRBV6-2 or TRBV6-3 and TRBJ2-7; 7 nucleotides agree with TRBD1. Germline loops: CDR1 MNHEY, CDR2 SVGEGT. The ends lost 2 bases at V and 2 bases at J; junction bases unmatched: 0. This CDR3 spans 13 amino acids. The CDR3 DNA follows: TGTGCCAGCAGTTACGACAGGGCCTACGAGCAGTACTTC. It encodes CASSYDRAYEQYF.

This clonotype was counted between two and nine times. CDR3 coding DNA: TGTGCCAGCGGCTCCAGGTGGGGGCGCCTTTCTGGGGCCAACGTCCTGACTTTC. It codes for CASGSRWGRLSGANVLTF. The chain links TRBV6-1 to TRBJ2-6; a possible D gene is TRBD1 (6 bases). V was pared by 8 bases and J by 1 base, with 21 bases between. This CDR3 region has 18 residues. The germline V gene encodes CDR1 MNHNS and CDR2 SASEGT.

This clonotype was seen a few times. The CDR3 region is CASSAQAGGVTDTQYF. In DNA form, the CDR3 reads TGTGCCAGCAGTGCGCAAGCGGGAGGAGTGACAGATACGCAGTATTTT. The chain employs TRBV25-1 and TRBJ2-3; 9 bases align to TRBD2. Germline V gene data show CDR1 as MGHDK and CDR2 as SYGVNS. V dropped 4 bases and J dropped 3; count of bases not matched to a gene: 8. The CDR3 is 16 amino acids.

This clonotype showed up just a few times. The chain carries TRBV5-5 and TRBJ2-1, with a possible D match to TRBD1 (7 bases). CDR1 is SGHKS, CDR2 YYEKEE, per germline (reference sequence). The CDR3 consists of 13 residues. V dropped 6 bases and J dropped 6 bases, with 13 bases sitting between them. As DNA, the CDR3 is TGTGCCAGCACCCGCCAGGGGGGCAATGAGCAGTTCTTC. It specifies CASTRQGGNEQFF. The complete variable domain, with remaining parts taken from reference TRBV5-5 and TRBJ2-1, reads DAGVTQSPTHLIKTRGQQVTLRCSPISGHKSVSWYQQVLGQGPQFIFQYYEKEERGRGNFPDRFSARQFPNYSSELNVNALLLGDSALYLCASTRQGGNEQFFGPGTRLTVL.

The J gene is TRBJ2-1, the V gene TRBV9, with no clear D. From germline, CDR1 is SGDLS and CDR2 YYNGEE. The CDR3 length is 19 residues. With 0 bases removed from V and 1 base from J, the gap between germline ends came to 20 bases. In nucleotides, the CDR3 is TGTGCCAGCAGCGTAGGAGGCGGTCTGAAGTTAGGGTCCTACAATGAGCAGTTCTTC. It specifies CASSVGGGLKLGSYNEQFF.

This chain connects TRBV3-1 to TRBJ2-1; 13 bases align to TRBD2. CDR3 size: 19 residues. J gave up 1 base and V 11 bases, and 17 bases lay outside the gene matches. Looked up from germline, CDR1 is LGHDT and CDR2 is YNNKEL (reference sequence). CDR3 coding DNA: TGTGCCTTCAGTTCAGTTACTAGCGGGAGGGCCAGGTCCTACAATGAGCAGTTCTTC. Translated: CAFSSVTSGRARSYNEQFF.

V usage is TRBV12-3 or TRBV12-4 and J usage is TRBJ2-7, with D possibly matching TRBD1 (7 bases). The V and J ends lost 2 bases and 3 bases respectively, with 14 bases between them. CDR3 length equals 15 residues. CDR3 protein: CASSLTAGGLYEQYF. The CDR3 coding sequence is TGTGCCAGCAGTTTAACGGCAGGGGGGCTCTACGAGCAGTACTTC.

The CDR3 nucleotides are TGCAGTGCCCGACCCTACAAACAGGGGTACGAGCAGTACTTC. Translated: CSARPYKQGYEQYF. The V gene is TRBV20-1, the J gene TRBJ2-7, with TRBD1 matching 7 bases. There are 14 residues in the CDR3. From germline, CDR1 is DFQATT and CDR2 SNEGSKA (reference sequence). V dropped 6 bases and J dropped 4; count of bases not matched to a gene: 12.